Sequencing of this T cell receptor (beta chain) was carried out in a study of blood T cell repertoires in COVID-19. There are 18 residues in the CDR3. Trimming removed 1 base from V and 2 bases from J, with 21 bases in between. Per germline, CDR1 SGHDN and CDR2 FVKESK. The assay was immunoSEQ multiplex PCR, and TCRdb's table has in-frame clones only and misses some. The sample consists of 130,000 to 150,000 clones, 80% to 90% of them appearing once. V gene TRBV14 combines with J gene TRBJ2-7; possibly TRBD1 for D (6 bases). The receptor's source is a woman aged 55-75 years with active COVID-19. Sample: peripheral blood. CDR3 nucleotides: TGTGCCAGCAGCCAAGGGGATCCGGGGACAACCCCCCCCTACGAGCAGTACTTC. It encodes CASSQGDPGTTPPYEQYF.